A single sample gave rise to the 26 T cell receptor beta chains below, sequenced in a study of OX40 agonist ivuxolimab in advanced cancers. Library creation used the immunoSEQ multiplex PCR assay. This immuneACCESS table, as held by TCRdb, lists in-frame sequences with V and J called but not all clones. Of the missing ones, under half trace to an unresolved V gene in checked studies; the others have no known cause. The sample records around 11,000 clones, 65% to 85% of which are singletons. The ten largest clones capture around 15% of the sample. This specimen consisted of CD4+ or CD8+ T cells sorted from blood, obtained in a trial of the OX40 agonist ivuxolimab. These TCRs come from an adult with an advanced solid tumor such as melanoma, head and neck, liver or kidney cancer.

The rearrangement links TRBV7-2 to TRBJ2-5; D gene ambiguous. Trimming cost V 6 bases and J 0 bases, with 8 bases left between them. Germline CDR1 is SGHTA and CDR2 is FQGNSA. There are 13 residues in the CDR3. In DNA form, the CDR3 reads TGTGCCAGCAGGACAACAAACCAAGAGACCCAGTACTTC. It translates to CASRTTNQETQYF.

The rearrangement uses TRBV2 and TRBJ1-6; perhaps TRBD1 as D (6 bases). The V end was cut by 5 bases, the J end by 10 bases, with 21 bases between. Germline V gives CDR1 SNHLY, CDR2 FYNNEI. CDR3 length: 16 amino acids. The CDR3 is CASSSGTPTSLSPLHF. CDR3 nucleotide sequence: TGTGCCAGCAGTTCCGGGACACCTACCTCCTTATCACCCCTCCACTTT.

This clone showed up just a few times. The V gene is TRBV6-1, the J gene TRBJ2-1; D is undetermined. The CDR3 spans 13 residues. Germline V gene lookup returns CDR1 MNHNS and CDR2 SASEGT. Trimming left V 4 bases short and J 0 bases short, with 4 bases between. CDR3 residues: CASSADSYNEQFF. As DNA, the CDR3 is TGTGCCAGCAGTGCAGACTCCTACAATGAGCAGTTCTTC.

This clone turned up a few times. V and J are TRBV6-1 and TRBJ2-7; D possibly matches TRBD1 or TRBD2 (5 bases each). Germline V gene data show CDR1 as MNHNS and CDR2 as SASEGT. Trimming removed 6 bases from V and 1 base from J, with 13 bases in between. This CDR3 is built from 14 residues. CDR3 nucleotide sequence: TGTGCCAGCAGGGGGATCGGGGCTTCCTACGAGCAGTACTTC. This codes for CASRGIGASYEQYF.

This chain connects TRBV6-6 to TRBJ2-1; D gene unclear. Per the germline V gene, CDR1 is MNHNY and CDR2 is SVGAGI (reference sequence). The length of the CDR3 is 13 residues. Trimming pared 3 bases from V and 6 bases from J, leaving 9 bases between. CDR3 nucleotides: TGTGCCAGCAGTTATGGGCGGCTCAATGAGCAGTTCTTC. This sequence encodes CASSYGRLNEQFF.

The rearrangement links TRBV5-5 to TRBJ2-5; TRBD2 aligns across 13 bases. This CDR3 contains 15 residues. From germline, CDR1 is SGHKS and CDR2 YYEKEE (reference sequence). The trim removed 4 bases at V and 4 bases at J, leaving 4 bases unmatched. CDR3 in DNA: TGTGCCAGCAGCCTTACTAGCGGGAGGGGAGAGACCCAGTACTTC. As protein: CASSLTSGRGETQYF. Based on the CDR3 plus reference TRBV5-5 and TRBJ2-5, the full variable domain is DAGVTQSPTHLIKTRGQQVTLRCSPISGHKSVSWYQQVLGQGPQFIFQYYEKEERGRGNFPDRFSARQFPNYSSELNVNALLLGDSALYLCASSLTSGRGETQYFGPGTRLLVL.

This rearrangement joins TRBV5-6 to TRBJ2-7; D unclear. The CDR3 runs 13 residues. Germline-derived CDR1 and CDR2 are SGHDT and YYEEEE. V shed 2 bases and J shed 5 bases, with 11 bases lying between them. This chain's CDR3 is CASSLLGFHEQYF. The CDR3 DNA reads TGTGCCAGCAGCTTACTTGGTTTCCACGAGCAGTACTTC.

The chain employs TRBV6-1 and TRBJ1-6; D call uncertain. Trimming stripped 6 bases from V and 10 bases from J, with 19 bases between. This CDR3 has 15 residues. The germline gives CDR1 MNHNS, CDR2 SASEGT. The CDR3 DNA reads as TGTGCCAGCAGGGACCTTGTTGGCGGAGGGTCACCCCTCCACTTT. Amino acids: CASRDLVGGGSPLHF.

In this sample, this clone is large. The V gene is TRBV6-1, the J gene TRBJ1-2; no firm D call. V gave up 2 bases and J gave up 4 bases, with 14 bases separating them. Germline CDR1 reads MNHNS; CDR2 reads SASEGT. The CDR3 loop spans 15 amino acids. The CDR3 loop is CASSELGGSRYGYTF. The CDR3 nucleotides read TGTGCCAGCAGTGAACTGGGAGGGTCTCGCTATGGCTACACCTTC.

CDR3 in amino acids: CASSLSAYYEQYF. The CDR3 region has the DNA TGTGCCAGCAGCTTGTCCGCCTACTACGAGCAGTACTTC. This chain joins TRBV7-8 and TRBJ2-7; D is ambiguous. The V and J ends lost 3 bases and 3 bases respectively, with 9 bases between them. CDR1 and CDR2 (germline): SGHVS, FQNEAQ. This CDR3 is built from 13 residues.

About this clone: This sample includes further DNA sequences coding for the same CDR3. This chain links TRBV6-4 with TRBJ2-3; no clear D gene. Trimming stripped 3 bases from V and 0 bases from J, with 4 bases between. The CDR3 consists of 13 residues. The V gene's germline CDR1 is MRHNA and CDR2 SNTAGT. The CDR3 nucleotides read TGTGCCAGCAGTGAAGGTAGCACAGATACGCAGTATTTT. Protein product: CASSEGSTDTQYF.

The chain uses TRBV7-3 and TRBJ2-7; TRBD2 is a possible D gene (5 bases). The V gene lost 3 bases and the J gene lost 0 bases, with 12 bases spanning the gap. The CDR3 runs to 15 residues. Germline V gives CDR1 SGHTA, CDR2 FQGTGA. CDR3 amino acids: CASSFEGQSSYEQYF. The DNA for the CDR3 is TGTGCCAGCAGCTTTGAGGGCCAGAGCTCCTACGAGCAGTACTTC.

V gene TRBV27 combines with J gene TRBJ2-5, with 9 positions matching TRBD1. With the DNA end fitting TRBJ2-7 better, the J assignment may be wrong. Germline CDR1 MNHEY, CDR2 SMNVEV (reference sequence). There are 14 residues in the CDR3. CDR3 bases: TGTGCCAGCAGTCCGATGACAGGGGGCTACGAGCAGTACTTC. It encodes CASSPMTGGYEQYF.

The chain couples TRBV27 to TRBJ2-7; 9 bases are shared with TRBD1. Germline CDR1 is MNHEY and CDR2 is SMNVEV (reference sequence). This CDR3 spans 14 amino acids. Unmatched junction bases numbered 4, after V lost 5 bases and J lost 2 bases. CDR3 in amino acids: CASSEGTGTYEQYF. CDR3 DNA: TGTGCCAGCAGTGAAGGGACAGGGACCTACGAGCAGTACTTC.

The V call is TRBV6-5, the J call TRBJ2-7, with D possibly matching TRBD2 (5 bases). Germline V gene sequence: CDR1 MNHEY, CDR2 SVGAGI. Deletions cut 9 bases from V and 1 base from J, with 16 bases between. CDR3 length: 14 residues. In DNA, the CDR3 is TGTGCCAGTCTCATAGCGACACTTTCCTACGAGCAGTACTTC. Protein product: CASLIATLSYEQYF.

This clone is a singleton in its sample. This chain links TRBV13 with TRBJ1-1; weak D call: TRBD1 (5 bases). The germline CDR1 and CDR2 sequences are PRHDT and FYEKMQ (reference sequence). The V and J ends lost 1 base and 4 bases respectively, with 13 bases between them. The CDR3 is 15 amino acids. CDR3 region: CASSLEAGPVTEAFF. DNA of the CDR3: TGTGCCAGCAGCTTAGAGGCGGGACCCGTCACTGAAGCTTTCTTT.

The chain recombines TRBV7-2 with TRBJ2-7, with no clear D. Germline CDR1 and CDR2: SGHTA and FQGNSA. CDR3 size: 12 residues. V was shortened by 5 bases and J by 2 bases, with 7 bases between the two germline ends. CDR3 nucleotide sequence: TGTGCCAGCAGCAAGACTGCCTACGAGCAGTACTTC. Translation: CASSKTAYEQYF.

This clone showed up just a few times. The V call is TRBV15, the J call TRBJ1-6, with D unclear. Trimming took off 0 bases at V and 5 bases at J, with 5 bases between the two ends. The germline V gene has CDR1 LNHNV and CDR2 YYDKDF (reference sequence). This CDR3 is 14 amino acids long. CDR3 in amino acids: CATSRDHDNSPLHF. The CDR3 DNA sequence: TGTGCCACCAGCAGAGATCACGATAATTCACCCCTCCACTTT.

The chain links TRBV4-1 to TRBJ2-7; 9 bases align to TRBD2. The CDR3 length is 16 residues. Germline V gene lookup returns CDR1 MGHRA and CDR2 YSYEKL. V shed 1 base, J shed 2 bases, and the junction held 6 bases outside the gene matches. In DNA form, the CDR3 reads TGCGCCAGCAGCCAAGCCAAAGCGGGAGGAGCCTACGAGCAGTACTTC. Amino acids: CASSQAKAGGAYEQYF.

In DNA, the CDR3 is TGTGCCAGCTTCGGGGGCGGTCCTCAGTCCTACAATGAGCAGTTCTTC. Its translation is CASFGGGPQSYNEQFF. The J gene is TRBJ2-1, the V gene TRBV11-2; tentatively, D is TRBD1 or TRBD2 (6 bases each). The V gene's germline CDR1 is SGHAT and CDR2 FQNNGV. This CDR3 contains 16 residues. V gave up 8 bases and J gave up 1 base, with 18 bases separating them.

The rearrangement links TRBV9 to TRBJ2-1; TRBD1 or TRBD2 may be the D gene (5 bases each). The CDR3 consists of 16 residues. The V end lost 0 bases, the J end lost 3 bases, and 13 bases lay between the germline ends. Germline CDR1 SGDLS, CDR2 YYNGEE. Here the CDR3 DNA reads TGTGCCAGCAGCGTAGGGGGGATCAGGGTCTACAATGAGCAGTTCTTC. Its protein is CASSVGGIRVYNEQFF.

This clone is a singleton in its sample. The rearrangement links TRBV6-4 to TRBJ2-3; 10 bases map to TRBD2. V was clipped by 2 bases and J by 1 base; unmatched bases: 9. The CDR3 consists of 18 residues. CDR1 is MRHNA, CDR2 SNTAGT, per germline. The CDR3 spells CASSDLPIAGGGTDTQYF. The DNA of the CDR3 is TGTGCCAGCAGTGACCTCCCCATAGCGGGGGGAGGCACAGATACGCAGTATTTT.

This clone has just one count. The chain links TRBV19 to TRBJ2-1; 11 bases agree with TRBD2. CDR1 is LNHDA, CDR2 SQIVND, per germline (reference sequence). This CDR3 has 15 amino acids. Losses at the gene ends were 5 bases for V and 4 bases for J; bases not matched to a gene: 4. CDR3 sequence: CASSATSGSYNEQFF. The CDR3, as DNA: TGTGCCAGTAGTGCCACTAGCGGGAGTTACAATGAGCAGTTCTTC.

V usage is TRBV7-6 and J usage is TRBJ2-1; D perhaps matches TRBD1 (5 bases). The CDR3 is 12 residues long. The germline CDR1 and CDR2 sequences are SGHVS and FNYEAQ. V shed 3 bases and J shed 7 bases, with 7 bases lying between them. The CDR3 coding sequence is TGTGCCAGCAGCTTTAGGGGAAATGAGCAGTTCTTC. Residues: CASSFRGNEQFF. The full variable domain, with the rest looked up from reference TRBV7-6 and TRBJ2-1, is GAGVSQSPRYKVTKRGQDVALRCDPISGHVSLYWYRQALGQGPEFLTYFNYEAQQDKSGLPNDRFSAERPEGSISTLTIQRTEQRDSAMYRCASSFRGNEQFFGPGTRLTVL.

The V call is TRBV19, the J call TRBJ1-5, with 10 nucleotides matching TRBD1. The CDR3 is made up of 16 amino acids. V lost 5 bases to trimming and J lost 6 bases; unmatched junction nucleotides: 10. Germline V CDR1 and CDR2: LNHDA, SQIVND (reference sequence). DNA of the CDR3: TGTGCCAGTAGTGGGACTGACAGGGGGCTTTTTCAGCCCCAGCATTTT. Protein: CASSGTDRGLFQPQHF.

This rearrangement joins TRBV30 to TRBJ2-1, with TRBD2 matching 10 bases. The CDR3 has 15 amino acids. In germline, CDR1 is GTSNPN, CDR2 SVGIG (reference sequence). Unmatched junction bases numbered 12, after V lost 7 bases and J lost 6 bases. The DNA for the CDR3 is TGTGCCTCCAAGGCAACTAGCGGGGAATCCAATGAGCAGTTCTTC. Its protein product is CASKATSGESNEQFF. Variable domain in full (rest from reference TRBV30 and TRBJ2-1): SQTIHQWPATLVQPVGSPLSLECTVEGTSNPNLYWYRQAAGRGLQLLFYSVGIGQISSEVPQNLSASRPQDRQFILSSKKLLLSDSGFYLCASKATSGESNEQFFGPGTRLTVL.